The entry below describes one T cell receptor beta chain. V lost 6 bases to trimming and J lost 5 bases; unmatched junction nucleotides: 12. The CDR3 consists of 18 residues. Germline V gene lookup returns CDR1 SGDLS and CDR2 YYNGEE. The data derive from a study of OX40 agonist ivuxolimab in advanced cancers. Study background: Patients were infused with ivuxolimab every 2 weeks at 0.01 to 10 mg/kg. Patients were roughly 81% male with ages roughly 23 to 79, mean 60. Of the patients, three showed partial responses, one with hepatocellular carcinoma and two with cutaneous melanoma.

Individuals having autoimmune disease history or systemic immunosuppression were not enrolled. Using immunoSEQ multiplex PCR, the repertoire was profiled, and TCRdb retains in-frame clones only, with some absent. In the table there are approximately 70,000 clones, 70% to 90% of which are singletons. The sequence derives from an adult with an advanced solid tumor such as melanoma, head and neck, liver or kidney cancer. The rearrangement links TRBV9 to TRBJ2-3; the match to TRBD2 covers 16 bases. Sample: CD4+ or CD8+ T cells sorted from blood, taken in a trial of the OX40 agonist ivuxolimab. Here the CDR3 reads CASNKGLAGGLRKDTQYF. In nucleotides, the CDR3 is TGTGCCAGCAATAAGGGACTAGCGGGGGGGCTGAGGAAAGATACGCAGTATTTT.